The 21 T cell receptor beta chains reported below all come from one sample, sequenced in a study of T cell responses to AZD1222 COVID-19 vaccine. Clones were read by immunoSEQ multiplex PCR, and TCRdb kept only the in-frame ones, dropping some. Here the sample spans 150,000 to 180,000 clones, around 90% being singletons. Here the sequenced sample was peripheral blood, taken on day 0 of AZD1222 vaccination. The receptor source for this set is an adult in good health.

This chain connects TRBV9 to TRBJ1-3, with D unclear. V lost 4 bases to trimming and J lost 8 bases, with 13 bases between them. Germline lookup yields CDR1 SGDLS and CDR2 YYNGEE. This CDR3 contains 13 residues. This CDR3 reads CASSPGVDDTIYF. CDR3 bases: TGTGCCAGCAGCCCCGGGGTCGACGACACCATATATTTT.

The gene calls are TRBV7-2 and TRBJ1-1, with D possibly being TRBD1 (5 bases). Per germline, CDR1 SGHTA and CDR2 FQGNSA. Trimming shortened V by 6 bases and J by 1 base, and 9 bases separated the two germline ends. The CDR3 has 13 amino acids. CDR3 region: CASRQGTNTEAFF. CDR3 sequence (DNA): TGTGCCAGCAGGCAGGGCACGAACACTGAAGCTTTCTTT.

The V and J genes are TRBV7-9 and TRBJ1-1; D uncertain. CDR3 length equals 14 residues. V was trimmed by 5 bases and J by 0 bases, leaving 10 bases between them. From germline, CDR1 is SEHNR and CDR2 FQNEAQ (reference sequence). CDR3 bases: TGTGCCAGCAGCCTGCGGGTCCTGAACACTGAAGCTTTCTTT. Translating gives CASSLRVLNTEAFF.

CDR3 DNA: TGCAGCGTCGGTGGGGACTGGCGGGGGAATGAGCAGTTCTTC. Its translation: CSVGGDWRGNEQFF. The rearrangement uses TRBV29-1 and TRBJ2-1, with 7 bases identical to TRBD2. The CDR3 has 14 residues. V shed 6 bases and J 7 bases; nucleotides not matched to a gene: 12. Looked up from germline, CDR1 is SQVTM and CDR2 is ANQGSEA.

Comments on this clone: Mismatch with germline at one junction end may stem from a read error. The V and J genes are TRBV2 and TRBJ1-6; unclear D gene. CDR1 is SNHLY, CDR2 FYNNEI, per germline. This CDR3 is built from 13 residues. CDR3 bases: TGTGCCAGGGGGAGCGGGTCGGATTCACCCCTCTACTTT. This codes for CARGSGSDSPLYF.

This sequence joins TRBV6-5 and TRBJ2-7; 10 nucleotides match TRBD2. Germline CDR1 is MNHEY and CDR2 is SVGAGI. Unmatched junction bases numbered 8, after V lost 8 bases and J lost 4 bases. This CDR3 region has 14 residues. The CDR3 here is CASGKSSGGYEQYF. In nucleotides, the CDR3 is TGTGCCAGCGGAAAATCTAGCGGGGGTTACGAGCAGTACTTC.

This chain connects TRBV4-1 to TRBJ1-5, with D possibly matching TRBD1 (6 bases). The CDR3 has 15 residues. Trimming shortened V by 1 base and J by 2 bases, and 9 bases separated the two germline ends. In germline, CDR1 is MGHRA, CDR2 YSYEKL. CDR3 amino acids: CASSQGAGGNQPQHF. For the CDR3, the DNA is TGCGCCAGCAGCCAAGGAGCAGGGGGCAATCAGCCCCAGCATTTT.

V is TRBV5-1 and J is TRBJ2-5; 9 bases match TRBD2. Germline V gene sequence: CDR1 SGHRS, CDR2 YFSETQ. With 4 bases clipped from V and 4 bases from J, the junction kept 5 bases outside the gene matches. The CDR3 is made up of 14 amino acids. This CDR3 is CASSPASGVETQYF. Written as DNA, the CDR3 is TGCGCCAGCAGCCCCGCTAGCGGGGTAGAGACCCAGTACTTC.

The J gene is TRBJ1-6, the V gene TRBV14; D not certain. Germline V gene lookup returns CDR1 SGHDN and CDR2 FVKESK. The CDR3 has 14 residues. Trimming took off 0 bases at V and 7 bases at J, with 7 bases between the two ends. DNA for the CDR3: TGTGCCAGCAGCCAAGAGTTGCGGAATTCACCCCTCCACTTT. The encoded protein is CASSQELRNSPLHF.

In its sample, this clone was seen a few times. This sequence joins TRBV6-5 and TRBJ2-7; 7 bases align to TRBD2. The germline CDR1 and CDR2 sequences are MNHEY and SVGAGI. J lost 8 bases, V lost 10 bases, and 14 bases had no gene match. The CDR3 is 13 residues long. The CDR3 DNA reads TGTGCCACTTACGGGGGGAATCCCCGTCAGCAGTACTTC. It is translated as CATYGGNPRQQYF.

The V and J genes are TRBV12-3 or TRBV12-4 and TRBJ1-2; 7 bases fit TRBD1. The length of the CDR3 is 12 residues. V shed 4 bases, J shed 8 bases, and the junction held 4 bases outside the gene matches. CDR3 amino acids: CASSSTGSGYTF. The CDR3 nucleotides are TGTGCCAGCAGTTCGACAGGGTCCGGCTACACCTTC.

The rearrangement links TRBV6-5 to TRBJ1-4; 7 bases align to TRBD1. The CDR3 extends over 14 amino acids. The germline gives CDR1 MNHEY, CDR2 SVGAGI. The V and J ends lost 6 bases and 6 bases, in that order; junction bases with no gene match: 7. The CDR3 sequence is CASSGQVPHEKLFF. In DNA, the CDR3 is TGTGCCAGCAGCGGACAGGTGCCGCATGAAAAACTGTTTTTT.

This clone showed up just once. The rearrangement joins TRBV6-2 or TRBV6-3 to TRBJ1-5; possibly TRBD1 for D (6 bases). The V gene lost 6 bases and the J gene lost 7 bases, with 13 bases spanning the gap. Germline values: CDR1 MNHEY, CDR2 SVGEGT. This CDR3 comprises 13 residues. CDR3 sequence: CASSLQGGQPQHF. As DNA, the CDR3 is TGTGCCAGCAGCTTACAGGGAGGGCAGCCCCAGCATTTT.

The rearrangement uses TRBV12-3 or TRBV12-4 and TRBJ1-2, with a tentative D call TRBD1 (5 bases). This CDR3 has 13 residues. V was trimmed by 5 bases and J by 10 bases, leaving 17 bases between them. DNA for the CDR3: TGTGCCAGCAGTCCTGGGGGGGGTCTTCCCTACACCTTC. Its translation is CASSPGGGLPYTF.

V gene TRBV19 combines with J gene TRBJ1-6; D not certain. The V end lost 7 bases, the J end lost 7 bases, and 11 bases lay between the germline ends. CDR1 and CDR2 from the germline V gene are LNHDA and SQIVND (reference sequence). The CDR3 loop spans 13 amino acids. Here the CDR3 reads CASTTRTNSPLHF. DNA for the CDR3: TGTGCCAGTACAACTAGGACCAATTCACCCCTCCACTTT.

The rearrangement uses TRBV15 and TRBJ2-5; D gene uncertain. Between the trimmed V and J ends, which lost 5 bases and 4 bases, there was a span of 14 bases. Germline V lookup: CDR1 LNHNV, CDR2 YYDKDF (reference sequence). The CDR3 is made up of 14 amino acids. The chain's CDR3 is CATSHRVGSETQYF. CDR3 nucleotides: TGTGCCACCAGCCATAGGGTGGGGTCAGAGACCCAGTACTTC.

The chain is built from TRBV7-6 and TRBJ1-1; TRBD1 aligns across 10 bases. J gave up 5 bases and V 4 bases, and 7 bases lay outside the gene matches. Germline loops: CDR1 SGHVS, CDR2 FNYEAQ. CDR3 size: 15 residues. DNA of the CDR3: TGTGCCAGCAGCTCGGGGGGGACAGGGGTTACTGAAGCTTTCTTT. Its protein product is CASSSGGTGVTEAFF. Full variable domain (rest looked up from reference TRBV7-6 and TRBJ1-1): GAGVSQSPRYKVTKRGQDVALRCDPISGHVSLYWYRQALGQGPEFLTYFNYEAQQDKSGLPNDRFSAERPEGSISTLTIQRTEQRDSAMYRCASSSGGTGVTEAFFGQGTRLTVV.

V gene TRBV5-6 combines with J gene TRBJ1-5, with a tentative D call TRBD1 (5 bases). The CDR3 covers 14 residues. CDR1 is SGHDT and CDR2 is YYEEEE in the germline V gene. The V end was cut by 4 bases, the J end by 9 bases, with 17 bases between. The CDR3 bases are TGTGCCAGCAGCACCGGGACCCAGGGAGCGCCCCAGCATTTT. Protein sequence: CASSTGTQGAPQHF.

The chain links TRBV4-3 to TRBJ1-3, with D unclear. The germline V and J ends were trimmed by 0 bases and 0 bases, with 9 bases remaining between them. This CDR3 spans 16 amino acids. The germline gives CDR1 LGHNA, CDR2 YSLEER. The CDR3 nucleotides are TGCGCCAGCAGCCAAGATCTCGCAGGCTCTGGAAACACCATATATTTT. Amino acids: CASSQDLAGSGNTIYF.

The rearrangement joins TRBV2 to TRBJ2-4, with 8 bases fitting TRBD1. Germline V lookup: CDR1 SNHLY, CDR2 FYNNEI. This CDR3 has 14 residues. After removal of 6 bases from V and 9 bases from J, the junction contained 10 bases not matched to a gene. CDR3 nucleotide sequence: TGTGCCAGCAGATTAGGACAGGGCCCTGGCATTCAGTACTTC. Amino acid sequence: CASRLGQGPGIQYF.

The chain links TRBV24-1 to TRBJ2-5; TRBD2 agrees at 8 bases. Unmatched junction bases numbered 7, after V lost 0 bases and J lost 2 bases. The CDR3 totals 17 residues. Germline V gene data show CDR1 as KGHDR and CDR2 as SFDVKD. The CDR3 nucleotides are TGTGCCACCAGTGATTTGACGGGGGGGCTTGGACAAGAGACCCAGTACTTC. The encoded protein is CATSDLTGGLGQETQYF.